This record concerns one T cell receptor beta chain sequence. Recruited during active infection, patients (from Seattle) were subsequently followed longitudinally. These data belong to a study of blood T cell repertoires in COVID-19. Study details: Samples taken during acute and convalescent COVID-19 were collected in the United States, Italy and Spain. Nucleic acid was either cDNA or gDNA, and it came from T cells, B-cell-depleted T cells, or PBMCs.

In the authors' workflow: Amplification of reference gene primers provided the estimated nucleated cell counts. Data came from immunoSEQ multiplex PCR; TCRdb stores just in-frame clones and leaves some out. V and J calls and clone size follow that table, whereas D and trimming were derived from the DNA. Of under 300,000 clones detected, roughly 91% appear once; the ten largest clones hold about 0.79%. The V gene's germline CDR1 is LNHDA and CDR2 SQIVND (reference sequence). The junction had 6 bases not matched to a gene; V was cut back by 8 bases and J by 5 bases. This CDR3 comprises 13 residues. Specimen: peripheral blood. The chain links TRBV19 to TRBJ1-2; 9 nucleotides agree with TRBD1. The receptor comes from a young man with COVID-19, enrolled during active disease. CDR3 amino acids: CASCTGTGYGYTF. CDR3 DNA sequence: TGTGCCAGTTGCACCGGGACAGGGTATGGCTACACCTTC.